This T cell receptor beta chain emerged from a study of blood T cells in healthy people across ages. Study results and limitations: No conclusive comparison of naive versus antigen-experienced cells was possible with unsorted PBMCs.

PBMCs were isolated at a quantity of at least 6.5 million per sample. Combining a sample-barcoded 5' primer with a J-beta primer mix, a second PCR ran for roughly 7 to 11 cycles. MiXCR was run by TCRdb on the 5' RACE reads, yielding one entry per CDR3 protein. The sample carries fewer than 2,000,000 distinct CDR3 sequences, around 42% recorded once. Turning to this clonotype: Its antigen remains unidentified.

The CDR3 sequence is 13 residues long. Germline CDR1 and CDR2: SGHTA and FQGNSA. V gave up 4 bases and J gave up 3 bases, with 8 bases separating them. The sequencing input was blood. This receptor was obtained from a human donor in good health. The genes are TRBV7-2 and TRBJ2-3; no clear D. CDR3 region: CASSSAWTDTQYF. The CDR3 bases are TGTGCCAGCAGCTCCGCTTGGACAGATACGCAGTATTTT.